Below are 18 T cell receptor beta chains sequenced from a single sample in a study of Graves' ophthalmopathy and Graves' hyperthyroidism. Investigators amplified TCR beta CDR3 regions from RNA transcripts. The library came from an HTBI-primed first-round RT-PCR and a second-round multiplex PCR. MiXCR, applied by TCRdb to the multiplex PCR reads, yields one record per CDR3 protein. The sample yields over 40,000 distinct CDR3 sequences, around 50% seen once. Sequences were obtained from peripheral blood. The receptors shown here come from an adult man with Graves' ophthalmopathy.

The V call is TRBV29-1, the J call TRBJ2-1, with D possibly called TRBD1 or TRBD2 (6 bases each). The germline gives CDR1 SQVTM, CDR2 ANQGSEA. Deletions cut 0 bases from V and 7 bases from J, with 10 bases between. This CDR3 has 13 amino acids. CDR3 DNA: TGCAGCGTTGAAGACCGGGGGCAAAATGAGCAGTTCTTC. Its translation: CSVEDRGQNEQFF.

CDR3 bases: TGTGCCAGCAGTGGGGACAGGGTGCCTGTCGAGACCCAGTACTTC. Protein product: CASSGDRVPVETQYF. The rearrangement joins TRBV6-1 to TRBJ2-5; 9 positions agree with TRBD1. Trimming cost V 4 bases and J 5 bases; bases outside gene matches: 8. CDR1 and CDR2 from the germline V gene are MNHNS and SASEGT. The CDR3 has 15 amino acids.

This clonotype was found once. The chain carries TRBV2 and TRBJ1-4; 7 bases match TRBD1. The CDR3 is 14 residues long. Germline assignment: CDR1 SNHLY and CDR2 FYNNEI. Germline trimming cut 6 bases from V and 5 bases from J; bases unmatched to any gene: 6. The CDR3: CASRWDSTNEKLFF. In nucleotides, the CDR3 is TGTGCCAGCAGATGGGACAGCACAAATGAAAAACTGTTTTTT.

This chain links TRBV19 with TRBJ1-2; TRBD1 is a possible D gene (5 bases). V lost 3 bases, J lost 3 bases, and 11 bases lay in between. The CDR3 spans 14 residues. Germline CDR1 reads LNHDA; CDR2 reads SQIVND (reference sequence). The CDR3 sequence: CASSIVTGYYGYTF. In DNA, the CDR3 is TGTGCCAGTAGTATTGTAACAGGCTACTATGGCTACACCTTC.

At least ten counts were recorded for this clonotype. The chain joins TRBV6-5 to TRBJ1-2; D call uncertain. Germline V lookup: CDR1 MNHEY, CDR2 SVGAGI. This CDR3 is built from 12 residues. V was trimmed by 0 bases and J by 5 bases, leaving 4 bases between them. The CDR3 sequence is CASSYSGYGYTF. In DNA, the CDR3 is TGTGCCAGCAGTTACTCAGGGTATGGCTACACCTTC.

Notes on this clonotype: This may be a read error: a much more frequent sequence differs by one nucleotide. The rearrangement uses TRBV11-2 and TRBJ2-4; D might be TRBD1 or TRBD2, each matching 5 bases. CDR1 SGHAT and CDR2 FQNNGV come from the germline V gene. The CDR3 loop spans 17 amino acids. CDR3 in amino acids: CASSLVGQGLAKSIQYF. The CDR3 DNA is TGTGCCAGCAGCTTAGTGGGGCAAGGGCTAGCCAAAAGCATTCAGTACTTC.

This clonotype appeared many times. V is TRBV9 and J is TRBJ2-7, with 12 positions matching TRBD1. This CDR3 contains 16 residues. From germline, CDR1 is SGDLS and CDR2 YYNGEE. The V gene end was trimmed by 0 bases and the J gene end by 6 bases; junction bases not matched to a gene: 7. CDR3 amino acids: CASSVGEGQGAGEQYF. CDR3 sequence (DNA): TGTGCCAGCAGCGTAGGGGAGGGACAGGGGGCGGGCGAGCAGTACTTC.

The chain uses TRBV28 and TRBJ1-1; D remains ambiguous. This CDR3 is 13 amino acids long. V lost 8 bases and J 1 base, leaving 11 bases between the germline ends. CDR1 MDHEN and CDR2 SYDVKM come from the germline V gene. The CDR3 sequence: CASGLSENTEAFF. The CDR3, as DNA: TGTGCCAGCGGCTTATCGGAGAACACTGAAGCTTTCTTT.

The chain is built from TRBV9 and TRBJ2-2; the match to TRBD2 covers 12 bases. The ends lost 4 bases at V and 0 bases at J; junction bases unmatched: 7. The CDR3 is 18 residues long. The V gene's germline CDR1 is SGDLS and CDR2 YYNGEE. CDR3 nucleotide sequence: TGTGCCAGCAGCAGCGGGACTAGCGGGTTCGCGAACACCGGGGAGCTGTTTTTT. Its protein product is CASSSGTSGFANTGELFF.

This chain links TRBV7-9 with TRBJ2-5; D is uncertain. Trimming took 3 bases from V and 8 from J, leaving 10 bases between them. Germline CDR1 reads SEHNR; CDR2 reads FQNEAQ (reference sequence). CDR3 length: 12 amino acids. The CDR3 sequence is CASSLDGRTQYF. In DNA form, the CDR3 reads TGTGCCAGCAGCTTGGACGGGCGAACCCAGTACTTC.

With regard to this clonotype: This likely comes from a read error, as the CDR3 has no conserved phenylalanine or tryptophan at its end. The DNA is omitted, as the CDR3 cannot be located on it reliably, and the CDR3 follows TCRdb's listing. The chain couples TRBV24-1 to TRBJ1-1. Germline V gene lookup returns CDR1 KGHDR and CDR2 SFDVKD. Counting both end residues, the CDR3 totals 10 amino acids. CDR3 residues: CATSDPSGAG.

A single count supports this clonotype. At one end, the junction sequence differs from germline, possibly due to a read error. The genes are TRBV12-3 or TRBV12-4 and TRBJ1-1; D remains unclear. The CDR3 consists of 13 residues. The CDR3 loop is CVSSCQQNTEAFF. The CDR3 nucleotides read TGTGTCAGCAGCTGCCAGCAGAACACTGAAGCTTTCTTT.

There are many counts of this clonotype. This chain connects TRBV20-1 to TRBJ2-7, with 12 positions matching TRBD2. Trimming removed 0 bases from V and 2 bases from J; junction bases left unmatched: 11. This CDR3 is built from 18 residues. Germline-derived CDR1 and CDR2 are DFQATT and SNEGSKA (reference sequence). CDR3 sequence (DNA): TGCAGTGCTAGAGATCTCGCTGCTAGCGGGAGGGCCACCTACGAGCAGTACTTC. Protein product: CSARDLAASGRATYEQYF.

Ten or more counts support this clonotype. The rearrangement links TRBV6-5 to TRBJ1-5, with TRBD1 as a possible D gene (6 bases). The CDR3 is 15 residues long. Germline V gene lookup returns CDR1 MNHEY and CDR2 SVGAGI. V shed 0 bases and J shed 5 bases, with 11 bases lying between them. As DNA, the CDR3 is TGTGCCAGCAGTTACTCGACCGGGGGGCATCAGCCCCAGCATTTT. This sequence encodes CASSYSTGGHQPQHF.

This clonotype was counted ten times or more. This chain uses TRBV2 with TRBJ1-1, with D perhaps matching TRBD1 (5 bases). This CDR3 has 14 residues. Germline V lookup: CDR1 SNHLY, CDR2 FYNNEI. Trimming pared 2 bases from V and 0 bases from J, leaving 7 bases between. The CDR3 sequence: CASSESGLNTEAFF. In nucleotides, the CDR3 is TGTGCCAGCAGTGAATCGGGACTGAACACTGAAGCTTTCTTT.

By share, this clonotype ranks as medium-sized. This chain links TRBV10-3 with TRBJ1-3; D possibly corresponds to TRBD1 (5 bases). V lost 2 bases, J lost 0 bases, and 11 bases lay in between. Germline assignment: CDR1 ENHRY and CDR2 SYGVKD. This CDR3 is built from 16 residues. The CDR3 DNA follows: TGTGCCATCAGTGAGGGGGACGTGAACTCTGGAAACACCATATATTTT. Its translation is CAISEGDVNSGNTIYF.

CDR3 nucleotide sequence: TGTGCCAGCAGCCCCCTTACCCAGACCCAGTACTTC. Its protein product is CASSPLTQTQYF. The V and J genes are TRBV14 and TRBJ2-5; D remains unclear. The germline V gene encodes CDR1 SGHDN and CDR2 FVKESK. Trimming cost V 4 bases and J 6 bases, with 9 bases left between them. The length of the CDR3 is 12 residues.

CDR3: CSARTGTGQETQYF. The CDR3 DNA reads TGCAGTGCTCGCACCGGGACAGGGCAAGAGACCCAGTACTTC. The rearrangement links TRBV20-1 to TRBJ2-5, with 9 bases that match TRBD1. Germline V gene sequence: CDR1 DFQATT, CDR2 SNEGSKA (reference sequence). There are 14 residues in the CDR3. Trimming took 5 bases from V and 2 from J; bases not matched to a gene: 6.